The following is a TCR beta chain sequence with its context. Antigen: not known. The V gene lost 6 bases and the J gene lost 7 bases, with 10 bases spanning the gap. CDR3 length equals 12 residues. The germline V gene has CDR1 SGHAT and CDR2 FQDESV (reference sequence). These data originate in a study of early T cells in non-severe SARS-CoV-2 infection. At the level of the study: It was bulk RNA from unsorted whole blood that was sequenced, and the chains were unpaired.

Study conclusions and caveats: VDJdb matching, biased toward anti-spike CD8 responses, missed private and CD4 specificities.

In the library, individual cDNA molecules carried attached unique molecular identifiers. TCRdb reanalysed the 5' RACE reads using MiXCR and keeps one entry per CDR3 protein. The sample holds approximately 70,000 distinct CDR3 sequences, around 13% seen once. The sample comprised whole blood. This receptor was identified in an adult who was a healthcare worker with PCR-confirmed SARS-CoV-2 infection or an uninfected control (not recorded which). V is TRBV11-1 and J is TRBJ2-1, with TRBD2 as a possible D gene (5 bases). CDR3 sequence: CASRASGNEQFF. DNA of the CDR3: TGTGCCAGCAGGGCGAGCGGAAATGAGCAGTTCTTC. The variable domain in full, with the rest retrieved from reference TRBV11-1 and TRBJ2-1, is EAEVAQSPRYKITEKSQAVAFWCDPISGHATLYWYRQILGQGPELLVQFQDESVVDDSQLPKDRFSAERLKGVDSTLKIQPAELGDSAMYLCASRASGNEQFFGPGTRLTVL.